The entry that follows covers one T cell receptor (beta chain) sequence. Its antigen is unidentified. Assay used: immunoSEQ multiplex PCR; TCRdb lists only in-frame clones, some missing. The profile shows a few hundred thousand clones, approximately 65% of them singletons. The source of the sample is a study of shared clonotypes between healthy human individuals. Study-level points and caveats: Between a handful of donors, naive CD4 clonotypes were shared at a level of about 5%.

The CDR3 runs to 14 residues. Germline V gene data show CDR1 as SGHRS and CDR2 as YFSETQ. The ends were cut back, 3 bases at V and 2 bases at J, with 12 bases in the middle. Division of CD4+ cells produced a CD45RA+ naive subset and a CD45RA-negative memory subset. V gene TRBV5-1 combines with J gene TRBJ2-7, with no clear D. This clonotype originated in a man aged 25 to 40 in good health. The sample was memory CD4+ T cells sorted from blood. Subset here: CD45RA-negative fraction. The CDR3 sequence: CASSSGPTTYEQYF. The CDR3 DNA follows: TGCGCCAGCAGCTCTGGACCAACCACCTACGAGCAGTACTTC.